The 17 T cell receptor beta chains in this list originate from one sample, sequenced in a study of cytomegalovirus exposure and HLA in healthy donors. Assay: immunoSEQ multiplex PCR; the TCRdb copy retains only in-frame clones and omits some. The repertoire consists of a few hundred thousand clones, with roughly 84% occurring once and the leading ten covering about 14%. The sequencing input was PBMCs. The receptors here all came from a woman in her 30s in good health and CMV-seropositive.

CDR3 loop: CASSWGNTEAFF. DNA for the CDR3: TGTGCCAGCAGCTGGGGGAACACTGAAGCTTTCTTT. The chain has TRBV5-6 and TRBJ1-1; D gene ambiguous. V dropped 3 bases and J dropped 1 base, with 4 bases sitting between them. This CDR3 is built from 12 residues. Germline CDR1 reads SGHDT; CDR2 reads YYEEEE.

The chain joins TRBV11-2 to TRBJ2-7; 8 bases are shared with TRBD1. V gave up 3 bases and J gave up 2 bases; unmatched junction bases: 6. The CDR3 length is 15 residues. CDR1 is SGHAT, CDR2 FQNNGV, per germline. Here the CDR3 reads CASSFLDRGTYEQYF. DNA of the CDR3: TGTGCCAGCAGCTTCCTAGACAGGGGAACCTACGAGCAGTACTTC.

This chain links TRBV6-6 with TRBJ2-7; 7 bases are a match to TRBD1. Losses at the gene ends were 7 bases for V and 0 bases for J; bases not matched to a gene: 12. This CDR3 comprises 16 residues. Germline loops: CDR1 MNHNY, CDR2 SVGAGI (reference sequence). The CDR3 DNA sequence: TGTGCCAGCACTTTACGCCGGGACAGTACCTCCTACGAGCAGTACTTC. Translated, it gives CASTLRRDSTSYEQYF.

This chain uses TRBV6-4 with TRBJ1-1; no firm D call. The CDR3 is 14 amino acids. Trimming shortened V by 3 bases and J by 5 bases, and 13 bases separated the two germline ends. CDR1 is MRHNA, CDR2 SNTAGT, per germline. The CDR3 protein is CASSEGPGRTEAFF. CDR3 in DNA: TGTGCCAGCAGTGAAGGACCCGGGAGGACTGAAGCTTTCTTT.

Only one count was recorded for this clone. This chain joins TRBV29-1 and TRBJ2-1, with D perhaps TRBD2 (6 bases). V lost 4 bases and J 4 bases, leaving 17 bases between the germline ends. This CDR3 has 15 residues. The germline gives CDR1 SQVTM, CDR2 ANQGSEA. The CDR3 DNA reads as TGCAGCGTTGCTGGGGAGGCCAAAGGATACAATGAGCAGTTCTTC. This sequence encodes CSVAGEAKGYNEQFF.

The chain couples TRBV19 to TRBJ1-5; the match to TRBD1 covers 9 bases. The CDR3 runs to 15 residues. J lost 0 bases, V lost 7 bases, and 4 bases had no gene match. The germline V gene encodes CDR1 LNHDA and CDR2 SQIVND (reference sequence). Here the CDR3 DNA reads TGTGCCAGTAACTCACAGGGGGCTAGCAATCAGCCCCAGCATTTT. Amino acid sequence: CASNSQGASNQPQHF.

The CDR3 protein is CASSPLGEVNEQFF. The CDR3 nucleotides read TGTGCCAGCAGCCCATTGGGGGAGGTCAATGAGCAGTTCTTC. The rearrangement uses TRBV27 and TRBJ2-1; D might be TRBD2 (6 bases). Germline CDR1 MNHEY, CDR2 SMNVEV (reference sequence). Trimming shortened V by 6 bases and J by 6 bases, and 15 bases separated the two germline ends. The CDR3 loop spans 14 amino acids.

In its sample, this clone was seen once. The chain has TRBV28 and TRBJ1-1, with D perhaps TRBD1 (6 bases). Trimming left V 7 bases short and J 0 bases short, with 9 bases between. Germline CDR1 and CDR2: MDHEN and SYDVKM. This CDR3 is built from 13 residues. CDR3 sequence reads: CASKQGMNTEAFF. The CDR3 region has the DNA TGTGCCAGCAAGCAGGGGATGAACACTGAAGCTTTCTTT.

The V gene is TRBV6-1, the J gene TRBJ1-2, with a possible D match to TRBD1 (6 bases). The V end lost 6 bases, the J end lost 1 base, and 15 bases lay between the germline ends. Germline loops: CDR1 MNHNS, CDR2 SASEGT. The CDR3 is 15 residues long. CDR3 amino acids: CASRPVQGINYGYTF. The CDR3 nucleotides are TGTGCCAGCAGACCGGTCCAGGGGATTAACTATGGCTACACCTTC.

The V gene is TRBV28, the J gene TRBJ2-7; 7 bases line up with TRBD1. Trimming at V came to 10 bases and at J to 2 bases, leaving 5 bases not matched to a gene. There are 12 residues in the CDR3. CDR1 and CDR2 (germline): MDHEN, SYDVKM. This CDR3 is CAIGTVTYEQYF. Here the CDR3 DNA reads TGTGCCATCGGGACAGTGACCTACGAGCAGTACTTC.

This chain uses TRBV4-1 with TRBJ1-2; D gene unclear. The germline gives CDR1 MGHRA, CDR2 YSYEKL. V was pared by 0 bases and J by 0 bases, with 11 bases between. This CDR3 region has 16 residues. Here the CDR3 DNA reads TGCGCCAGCAGCCAAGATCATTTGAAAGCTAACTATGGCTACACCTTC. Translating it yields CASSQDHLKANYGYTF.

The chain is built from TRBV6-1 and TRBJ1-5, with 7 bases matching TRBD1. V dropped 2 bases and J dropped 2; count of bases not matched to a gene: 6. CDR1 and CDR2 from the germline V gene are MNHNS and SASEGT. This CDR3 is built from 16 residues. The CDR3 loop reads CASSEFSGQGNQPQHF. The CDR3 nucleotides are TGTGCCAGCAGTGAATTCAGTGGACAGGGCAATCAGCCCCAGCATTTT.

This clone turned up a few times. V gene TRBV6-6 combines with J gene TRBJ1-2, with D unclear. Germline values: CDR1 MNHNY, CDR2 SVGAGI (reference sequence). The CDR3 has 10 residues. V lost 6 bases and J lost 8, with 7 bases in between. CDR3 DNA: TGTGCCAGCAGCTGGGAAGGCTACACCTTC. This translates into CASSWEGYTF.

This chain joins TRBV7-9 and TRBJ1-2; the D is unclear. V was clipped by 2 bases and J by 4 bases, with 11 bases between them. Germline V gene sequence: CDR1 SEHNR, CDR2 FQNEAQ (reference sequence). There are 14 residues in the CDR3. CDR3 DNA: TGTGCCAGCAGCTTAACCGGATCCCCCTATGGCTACACCTTC. It codes for CASSLTGSPYGYTF.

DNA for the CDR3: TGTGCCAGCAGCGATCAGGGGCATGGGGCCAACGTCCTGACTTTC. Protein: CASSDQGHGANVLTF. V is TRBV7-2 and J is TRBJ2-6; D may be TRBD1 (6 bases). The CDR3 runs to 15 residues. Between the trimmed V and J ends, which lost 5 bases and 3 bases, there was a span of 11 bases. Germline loops: CDR1 SGHTA, CDR2 FQGNSA.

The V gene is TRBV29-1, the J gene TRBJ2-7; weak D call: TRBD1 (8 bases). Germline CDR1 and CDR2: SQVTM and ANQGSEA. The CDR3 runs 14 residues. V was clipped by 5 bases and J by 4 bases, with 18 bases between them. This CDR3 reads CSVSRTGRVYEQYF. In DNA, the CDR3 is TGCAGCGTTTCACGGACAGGGAGGGTTTACGAGCAGTACTTC.

The chain joins TRBV10-1 to TRBJ2-3; the D gene is possibly TRBD2 (6 bases). Germline lookup yields CDR1 WNHNN and CDR2 SYGVQD (reference sequence). V was pared by 5 bases and J by 1 base, with 19 bases between. The CDR3 is 17 amino acids. The CDR3 protein is CASSQTPGEGGTDTQYF. The CDR3 DNA sequence: TGCGCCAGCAGTCAGACTCCGGGAGAAGGGGGCACAGATACGCAGTATTTT.